This T cell receptor (beta chain) was observed in a study of blood T cell repertoires in COVID-19. About the research overall: T cells, B-cell-depleted T cells, or PBMCs provided the cDNA or gDNA that served as material.

As handled by the study authors: Scientists estimated how many nucleated cells there were by amplifying reference gene primers. Assay used: immunoSEQ multiplex PCR; TCRdb lists only in-frame clones, some missing. That table supplies the V and J calls and clone size; D and trimming were determined from the DNA. The table lists fewer than 200,000 clones, about four fifths of them singletons. The sample consisted of peripheral blood. This clonotype was sampled from a man aged 65 to 79 with active or convalescent COVID-19.

CDR3: CASSSPTEGYTF. CDR3 in DNA: TGTGCCAGCAGTTCACCGACAGAAGGCTACACCTTC. The rearrangement links TRBV28 to TRBJ1-2; D may be TRBD1 (5 bases). Trimming left V 4 bases short and J 8 bases short, with 11 bases between. The CDR3 is 12 residues long. Germline-derived CDR1 and CDR2 are MDHEN and SYDVKM.